Here is one T cell receptor beta chain with its context. This sample is drawn from a study of control samples from healthy donors and cancer patients. Some clones are missing from TCRdb's copy, which holds only in-frame ones; the method was immunoSEQ multiplex PCR. The sample lists some 120,000 clones; about 92% were seen once. There are 13 residues in the CDR3. CDR1 is KGHDR, CDR2 SFDVKD, per germline. The germline V and J ends were trimmed by 0 bases and 8 bases, with 7 bases remaining between them. The sequencing input was PBMCs. The TCR comes from a man between 50 and 59 years old with head and neck cancer. The chain employs TRBV24-1 and TRBJ2-1; unclear D gene. The CDR3, as DNA: TGTGCCACCAGTGATTTGCATAGGGATGAGCAGTTCTTC. Translated: CATSDLHRDEQFF.